The entry that follows covers one T cell receptor (beta chain) sequence. The data are from a study of OX40 agonist ivuxolimab in advanced cancers. Using immunoSEQ multiplex PCR, the repertoire was profiled, and TCRdb retains in-frame clones only, with some absent. The repertoire holds 15,000 to 20,000 clones, with 70% to 75% as singletons. Trimming shortened V by 6 bases and J by 7 bases, and 22 bases separated the two germline ends. The CDR3 extends over 16 amino acids. Germline CDR1 LNHDA, CDR2 SQIVND (reference sequence). The V call is TRBV19, the J call TRBJ2-1; no reliable D call. The sample consisted of CD4+ or CD8+ T cells sorted from blood, taken in a trial of the OX40 agonist ivuxolimab. This clonotype was sampled from an adult with an advanced solid tumor such as melanoma, head and neck, liver or kidney cancer. The CDR3 region has the DNA TGTGCCAGTAGCTTAGCTCTCCATTTTGCGGTGAATGAGCAGTTCTTC. This encodes CASSLALHFAVNEQFF.